The sequence of this TCR beta chain was determined in a study of CD8+CD57+ T cells in acquired aplastic anemia. Study at large: The mean DNA yield obtained from sorted CD4+ and CD8+ cells came to approximately 3 ug. Healthy donor CD4+ cell samples had a mean of about 10 million reads. Study-level results: Patients and controls had in common 25 to 35 CD8+ CDR3 sequences.

The V end was cut by 6 bases, the J end by 0 bases, with 11 bases between. This CDR3 region has 14 residues. Genomic DNA served as template for TCR beta VDJ and CDR3 profiling. TCRdb re-derived calls from the reads in MiXCR, one entry per CDR3 protein. The sample includes fewer than 150,000 distinct CDR3 sequences, around 50% seen only once; the top ten take 2.5% to 3%. This clonotype was picked up a small number of times. Its antigen is still unknown. A much more abundant neighbour one base away suggests this may be a read error. Sequencing was done on a sample of sorted CD4+, CD8+, or CD8+CD57+ T cells (not recorded which) from PBMCs. The chain uses TRBV12-3 or TRBV12-4 and TRBJ1-1, with D perhaps TRBD1 (5 bases). This TCR came from a human donor in good health, serving as a control. The CDR3 loop reads CASSRKGVNTEAFF. In DNA, the CDR3 is TGTGCCAGCAGCCGAAAAGGGGTGAACACTGAAGCTTTCTTT.